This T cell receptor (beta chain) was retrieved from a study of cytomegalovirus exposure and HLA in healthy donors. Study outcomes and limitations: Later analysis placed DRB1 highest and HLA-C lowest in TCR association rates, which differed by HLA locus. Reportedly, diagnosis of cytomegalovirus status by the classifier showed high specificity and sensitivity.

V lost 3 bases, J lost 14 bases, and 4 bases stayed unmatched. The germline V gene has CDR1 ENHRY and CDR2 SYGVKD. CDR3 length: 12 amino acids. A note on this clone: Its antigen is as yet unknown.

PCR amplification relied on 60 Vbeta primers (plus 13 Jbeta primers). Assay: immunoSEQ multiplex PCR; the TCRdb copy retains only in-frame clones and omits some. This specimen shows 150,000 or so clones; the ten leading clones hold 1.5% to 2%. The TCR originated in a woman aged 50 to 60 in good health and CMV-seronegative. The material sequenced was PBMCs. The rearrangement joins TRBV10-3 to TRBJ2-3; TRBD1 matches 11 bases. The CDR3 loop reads CAISEGQGASYF. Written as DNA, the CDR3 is TGTGCCATCAGTGAAGGACAGGGGGCGTCGTATTTT.